The present entry profiles one T cell receptor (beta chain) with its context. Repertoires were generated with immunoSEQ multiplex PCR, while TCRdb's copy carries only in-frame clones and drops some. In the table there are over 250,000 clones, over 75% of which are singletons. The trim removed 7 bases at V and 1 base at J, leaving 9 bases unmatched. Germline V lookup: CDR1 SNHLY, CDR2 FYNNEI. The CDR3 covers 15 residues. Cohort 3 recovery required two negative PCRs, clearance, or symptom resolution. This sample is part of a study of blood T cell repertoires in COVID-19. The sequence came from a woman between 18 and 30 years old who had recovered from COVID-19. The sequencing sample was made of PBMCs or T cells enriched from blood (not recorded which). This sequence joins TRBV2 and TRBJ1-1; 7 positions agree with TRBD1. The CDR3 protein is CASTQGVFSNTEAFF. The CDR3 DNA reads TGTGCCAGCACTCAGGGGGTATTTTCGAACACTGAAGCTTTCTTT.